Listed below are T cell receptor beta chains from one sample, sequenced in a study of blood T cell repertoires in COVID-19. Only in-frame clones appear in the TCRdb table, and some are missing; sequencing was by immunoSEQ multiplex PCR. Of a few hundred thousand clones listed, approximately 85% are singletons. Specimen: PBMCs or T cells enriched from blood (not recorded which). The receptor set was obtained from a woman aged 45-65 years who had recovered from COVID-19. The CDR3 runs from the conserved cysteine through the conserved F or W. Each record gives: D gene, V gene, clone size, J gene, CDR3 protein, CDR3 DNA. D genes are given only for firm matches. Clone size is not always given. Where it is, it says once, few, many or a class for expanded clones.

>.|TRBV24-1|.|TRBJ2-3
CATSVEGVDTQYF
TGTGCCACCAGTGTCGAGGGAGTGGATACGCAGTATTTT
>.|TRBV5-1|.|TRBJ2-3
CASSVGGRGTDTQYF
TGCGCCAGCAGCGTAGGAGGACGCGGCACAGATACGCAGTATTTT
>.|TRBV11-3|.|TRBJ2-3
CASSLGGSTDTQYF
TGTGCCAGCAGCTTAGGAGGATCCACAGATACGCAGTATTTT
>.|TRBV19|.|TRBJ2-1
CASSGFPLANEQFF
TGTGCCAGTAGTGGCTTCCCTTTAGCCAATGAGCAGTTCTTC
>TRBD1|TRBV7-8|.|TRBJ2-7
CASSLDPGTGRYEQYF
TGTGCCAGCAGCTTAGACCCCGGGACAGGGCGCTACGAGCAGTACTTC
>.|TRBV29-1|.|TRBJ2-1
CSVAGVVYEQFF
TGCAGCGTTGCGGGGGTAGTGTATGAGCAGTTCTTC
>TRBD1|TRBV29-1|.|TRBJ1-1
CSVDSMVRGRNTEAFF
TGCAGCGTTGATTCAATGGTAAGGGGGCGGAACACTGAAGCTTTCTTT
>TRBD2|TRBV18|.|TRBJ2-5
CASSPLAGTTETQYF
TGTGCCAGCTCACCCCTAGCGGGAACGACCGAGACCCAGTACTTC
>.|TRBV27|few|TRBJ1-2
CASGRSGIFNYGYTF
TGTGCCAGCGGGCGTTCCGGCATTTTTAACTATGGCTACACCTTC
>TRBD1|TRBV4-1|.|TRBJ2-2
CASSQELQDRRTTGELFF
TGCGCCAGCAGCCAAGAGCTTCAGGACAGGCGGACCACCGGGGAGCTGTTTTTT
>TRBD1|TRBV6-5|.|TRBJ2-3
CASRAGQGFTDTQYF
TGTGCCAGCAGAGCGGGACAGGGGTTCACAGATACGCAGTATTTT
>TRBD1|TRBV10-3|.|TRBJ2-7
CAISPGTDLSDEQYF
TGTGCCATCAGTCCCGGGACAGACTTAAGTGACGAGCAGTACTTC
>TRBD2|TRBV3-1/TRBV3-2|.|TRBJ2-7
CASSQVSGVGRHEQYF
TGTGCCAGCAGCCAAGTCAGCGGGGTAGGGCGGCACGAGCAGTACTTC
>TRBD2|TRBV5-5|once|TRBJ2-1
CASSPKGTSGYNEQFF
TGTGCCAGCAGTCCGAAAGGGACTAGCGGCTACAATGAGCAGTTCTTC
>TRBD1|TRBV28|.|TRBJ2-1
CASRPTGVSYNEQFF
TGTGCCAGCAGACCTACAGGGGTCTCCTACAATGAGCAGTTCTTC
>TRBD2|TRBV27|.|TRBJ2-2
CASSRTSGRGAGELFF
TGTGCCAGCAGTCGCACGAGCGGGAGGGGAGCCGGGGAGCTGTTTTTT
>TRBD1|TRBV12-3/TRBV12-4|.|TRBJ1-2
CASSRDRGRSTF
TGTGCCAGCAGTCGAGACAGGGGCCGGTCCACCTTC
>TRBD2|TRBV5-1|.|TRBJ2-7
CASRTQAGRSYEQYF
TGCGCCAGCAGGACGCAAGCGGGAAGGTCCTACGAGCAGTACTTC
>TRBD1|TRBV7-9|few|TRBJ2-7
CASSRTRPGQGADEQYF
TGTGCCAGCAGCCGCACCCGCCCGGGACAGGGTGCCGACGAGCAGTACTTC
>TRBD1|TRBV2|.|TRBJ1-1
CASSLDQGANTEAFF
TGTGCCAGCAGTTTAGATCAGGGGGCGAACACTGAAGCTTTCTTT
>.|TRBV7-2|.|TRBJ2-5
CASSSPGTQYF
TGTGCCAGCAGCTCCCCAGGGACCCAGTACTTC
>TRBD1|TRBV12-5|.|TRBJ1-5
CASGGGDRGWQPQHF
TGTGCTAGTGGTGGAGGGGACAGGGGGTGGCAGCCCCAGCATTTT
>TRBD1|TRBV5-6|once|TRBJ1-4
CASSLAGIGTGGNEKLFF
TGTGCCAGCAGCTTGGCCGGGATTGGGACAGGAGGTAATGAAAAACTGTTTTTT
>.|TRBV28|.|TRBJ2-3
CASRGHLGLSRVDTQYF
TGTGCCAGCAGGGGACACCTGGGACTATCCCGTGTAGATACGCAGTATTTT
>.|TRBV6-5|.|TRBJ1-5
CASSLQDSNQPQHF
TGTGCCAGCAGCTTACAGGATAGCAATCAGCCCCAGCATTTT
>TRBD1|TRBV28|.|TRBJ2-7
CASSRTGTGLREQYF
TGTGCCAGCAGTAGGACCGGGACAGGGCTAAGGGAGCAGTACTTC
>.|TRBV5-1|.|TRBJ2-2
CASSLQYRENTGELFF
TGCGCCAGCAGCTTGCAGTACAGGGAAAACACCGGGGAGCTGTTTTTT
>.|TRBV12-5|.|TRBJ2-3
CASGSFPRGGRADTQYF
TGTGCTAGTGGTTCCTTTCCCCGAGGGGGAAGGGCAGATACGCAGTATTTT
>TRBD1|TRBV19|.|TRBJ1-1
CASSPRDRGLLNTEAFF
TGTGCCAGTAGCCCCCGGGACAGGGGGCTTTTGAACACTGAAGCTTTCTTT
>.|TRBV4-1|.|TRBJ1-4
CASSQEVSEKLFF
TGCGCCAGCAGCCAAGAAGTGAGTGAAAAACTGTTTTTT
>.|TRBV5-1|.|TRBJ2-5
CASSLGGMETQYF
TGCGCCAGCAGTCTCGGGGGTATGGAGACCCAGTACTTC